This passage covers 32 T cell receptor beta chains from one sample sequenced in a study of cytomegalovirus exposure and HLA in healthy donors. PCR was performed using 60 Vbeta and 13 Jbeta primers. Repertoires were generated with immunoSEQ multiplex PCR, while TCRdb's copy carries only in-frame clones and drops some. The data contain about 82,000 clones, roughly 80% of them seen just once; the ten biggest clones take up roughly 6.1%. Sequencing was performed on PBMCs. These receptors were taken from a woman aged 45-65 years in good health and CMV-seropositive.

This clone turned up a few times. The chain uses TRBV30 and TRBJ1-3; D call uncertain. V shed 3 bases and J shed 0 bases, with 9 bases lying between them. The CDR3 spans 14 residues. The germline V gene has CDR1 GTSNPN and CDR2 SVGIG (reference sequence). The chain's CDR3 is CAWRQVASGNTIYF. CDR3 nucleotides: TGTGCCTGGAGGCAGGTGGCCTCTGGAAACACCATATATTTT.

J is TRBJ2-7 and V is TRBV5-1; the match to TRBD1 covers 7 bases. The CDR3 runs 14 residues. V was clipped by 0 bases and J by 2 bases; unmatched bases: 2. Germline assignment: CDR1 SGHRS and CDR2 YFSETQ. This CDR3 is CASSLGGTAYEQYF. DNA for the CDR3: TGCGCCAGCAGCTTGGGTGGGACAGCCTACGAGCAGTACTTC.

The gene calls are TRBV27 and TRBJ1-1; possible D gene TRBD1, 5 bases. The V end was cut by 5 bases, the J end by 6 bases, with 16 bases between. This CDR3 is built from 14 residues. Germline V gene sequence: CDR1 MNHEY, CDR2 SMNVEV (reference sequence). CDR3 in DNA: TGTGCCAGCAGTCTCGGGACTCATGGGGCTGAAGCTTTCTTT. As protein: CASSLGTHGAEAFF.

The chain joins TRBV6-1 to TRBJ1-3; tentatively, D is TRBD1 (5 bases). The CDR3 is 17 residues long. Trimming pared 0 bases from V and 0 bases from J, leaving 12 bases between. Germline lookup yields CDR1 MNHNS and CDR2 SASEGT. The CDR3 nucleotides are TGTGCCAGCAGTGAAGCGCACGGGGGAAGCTCTGGAAACACCATATATTTT. Protein product: CASSEAHGGSSGNTIYF.

Points on this clone: Other nucleotide sequences from this sample produce the same CDR3. The CDR3 loop is CASSSGTGGPNQPQHF. The CDR3 DNA is TGTGCCAGCAGCTCTGGGACAGGGGGACCCAATCAGCCCCAGCATTTT. V gene TRBV7-9 combines with J gene TRBJ1-5, with 11 bases identical to TRBD1. Germline CDR1 is SEHNR and CDR2 is FQNEAQ (reference sequence). Losses at the gene ends were 4 bases for V and 3 bases for J; bases not matched to a gene: 5. The CDR3 is made up of 16 amino acids.

The chain combines TRBV6-1 with TRBJ2-4; 8 nucleotides line up with TRBD2. V shed 6 bases and J 6 bases; nucleotides not matched to a gene: 10. Germline-derived CDR1 and CDR2 are MNHNS and SASEGT. This CDR3 is built from 15 residues. For the CDR3, the DNA is TGTGCCAGCAGACTTAGCGGGAACCTCCGAAACATTCAGTACTTC. This translates into CASRLSGNLRNIQYF.

This clone showed up just a few times. The gene calls are TRBV6-4 and TRBJ2-1, with 12 nucleotides matching TRBD2. The germline V gene has CDR1 MRHNA and CDR2 SNTAGT. V lost 6 bases and J lost 4; bases outside the gene matches: 4. There are 15 residues in the CDR3. DNA for the CDR3: TGTGCCAGCAGCCGACTAGCGGGAGAGTACAATGAGCAGTTCTTC. Protein product: CASSRLAGEYNEQFF.

This clone was observed a handful of times. The V and J genes are TRBV6-5 and TRBJ1-1; the D gene is possibly TRBD1 (6 bases). Germline values: CDR1 MNHEY, CDR2 SVGAGI. The V end was cut by 3 bases, the J end by 5 bases, with 10 bases between. This CDR3 region has 13 residues. CDR3 DNA: TGTGCCAGCAGTTATACAGGGTGGACTGAAGCTTTCTTT. Translated: CASSYTGWTEAFF.

This chain links TRBV19 with TRBJ2-4; 10 bases map to TRBD2. CDR3 size: 16 residues. V was clipped by 5 bases and J by 2 bases; unmatched bases: 6. The germline CDR1 and CDR2 sequences are LNHDA and SQIVND (reference sequence). The CDR3 here is CASSPSGLAPKNIQYF. CDR3 in DNA: TGTGCCAGTAGTCCCTCGGGACTAGCGCCCAAAAACATTCAGTACTTC.

This clone has more than one count but fewer than ten. V usage is TRBV19 and J usage is TRBJ2-1, with D possibly TRBD1 on 5 matching bases. The germline CDR1 and CDR2 sequences are LNHDA and SQIVND (reference sequence). CDR3 length equals 15 residues. V gave up 7 bases and J gave up 0 bases, with 13 bases separating them. The CDR3 DNA is TGTGCCAGTAAGGCGGTAAGGGGCTCCTACAATGAGCAGTTCTTC. Its translation: CASKAVRGSYNEQFF.

J is TRBJ2-7 and V is TRBV7-9, with TRBD2 as a possible D gene (6 bases). The CDR3 extends over 12 amino acids. Germline values: CDR1 SEHNR, CDR2 FQNEAQ (reference sequence). The V end was cut by 10 bases, the J end by 0 bases, with 10 bases between. CDR3 sequence: CANRTTSYEQYF. As DNA, the CDR3 is TGTGCCAACCGGACTACCTCCTACGAGCAGTACTTC.

The genes are TRBV27 and TRBJ2-7; 7 bases match TRBD2. J was trimmed by 0 bases and V by 4 bases; bases with no gene match: 9. CDR1 is MNHEY, CDR2 SMNVEV, per germline (reference sequence). The CDR3 length is 16 residues. The chain's CDR3 is CASSSPTSRSSYEQYF. CDR3 bases: TGTGCCAGCAGTTCTCCGACTAGCCGGAGCTCCTACGAGCAGTACTTC.

This clone is medium-sized. The chain uses TRBV6-4 and TRBJ1-2, with D possibly TRBD1 on 6 matching bases. The CDR3 sequence is 14 residues long. V gave up 0 bases and J gave up 1 base, with 6 bases separating them. Germline V CDR1 and CDR2: MRHNA, SNTAGT. In DNA, the CDR3 is TGTGCCAGCAGTGACTCGGACAGTAACTATGGCTACACCTTC. The encoded protein is CASSDSDSNYGYTF.

In nucleotides, the CDR3 is TGTGCCAGCAGCTCTTCAGGGAGCAATCAGCCCCAGCATTTT. Translated: CASSSSGSNQPQHF. The V and J genes are TRBV5-4 and TRBJ1-5, with D possibly being TRBD1 (5 bases). Trimming took 3 bases from V and 1 from J, leaving 8 bases between them. Germline loops: CDR1 SGHNT, CDR2 YYREEE (reference sequence). The CDR3 extends over 14 amino acids. Looking up the rest from reference TRBV5-4 and TRBJ1-5 gives the full variable domain: ETGVTQSPTHLIKTRGQQVTLRCSSQSGHNTVSWYQQALGQGPQFIFQYYREEENGRGNFPPRFSGLQFPNYSSELNVNALELDDSALYLCASSSSGSNQPQHFGDGTRLSIL.

The V call is TRBV6-1, the J call TRBJ2-1; D gene ambiguous. Germline V gene lookup returns CDR1 MNHNS and CDR2 SASEGT. The CDR3 loop spans 15 amino acids. V was shortened by 2 bases and J by 4 bases, with 12 bases between the two germline ends. DNA of the CDR3: TGTGCCAGCAGTGAAAGCGTCCGATCTTACAATGAGCAGTTCTTC. Protein: CASSESVRSYNEQFF.

This clone appeared once. This chain connects TRBV25-1 to TRBJ1-2; tentative D call: TRBD1 (5 bases). V was shortened by 8 bases and J by 8 bases, with 9 bases between the two germline ends. Germline loops: CDR1 MGHDK, CDR2 SYGVNS. The CDR3 loop spans 10 amino acids. In nucleotides, the CDR3 is TGTGCCAGCCGGGGGGTCGGCTACACCTTC. The encoded protein is CASRGVGYTF.

The rearrangement links TRBV2 to TRBJ2-1; no reliable D call. Trimming stripped 3 bases from V and 3 bases from J, with 15 bases between. The CDR3 is 16 amino acids. The germline CDR1 and CDR2 sequences are SNHLY and FYNNEI. The CDR3 loop is CASSDLVSTIYNEQFF. The CDR3 nucleotides are TGTGCCAGCAGTGATCTCGTCAGTACTATCTACAATGAGCAGTTCTTC.

The J gene is TRBJ2-7, the V gene TRBV28, with 10 bases lining up with TRBD2. Germline CDR1 and CDR2: MDHEN and SYDVKM. After removal of 6 bases from V and 4 bases from J, the junction contained 9 bases not matched to a gene. CDR3 size: 15 residues. The CDR3 spells CASRKSGRARYEQYF. The CDR3 DNA sequence: TGTGCCAGCAGGAAAAGCGGGAGGGCCCGGTACGAGCAGTACTTC.

This chain connects TRBV25-1 to TRBJ2-7, with 9 nucleotides matching TRBD2. This CDR3 comprises 13 residues. CDR1 and CDR2 from the germline V gene are MGHDK and SYGVNS. V trimming: 6 bases; J trimming: 5 bases; junction bases outside the gene matches: 5. The CDR3 DNA is TGTGCCAGCAGGAATAGCGGGAGTAACGAGCAGTACTTC. As protein: CASRNSGSNEQYF.

The chain recombines TRBV11-3 with TRBJ2-7; D is ambiguous. The CDR3 loop spans 13 amino acids. CDR1 and CDR2 from the germline V gene are SGHNT and YENEEA. The V end lost 3 bases, the J end lost 4 bases, and 10 bases lay between the germline ends. The CDR3 loop is CASSLSPNYEQYF. CDR3 sequence (DNA): TGTGCCAGCAGCTTGAGCCCAAATTACGAGCAGTACTTC.

This clone was seen only once. The chain has TRBV9 and TRBJ2-1; D is perhaps TRBD2 (5 bases). The V end was cut by 1 base, the J end by 9 bases, with 17 bases between. Germline loops: CDR1 SGDLS, CDR2 YYNGEE. The CDR3 runs 15 residues. The CDR3 spells CASSVLSGGNGEQFF. The CDR3 DNA reads as TGTGCCAGCAGCGTACTGAGCGGAGGTAACGGTGAGCAGTTCTTC.

The genes are TRBV29-1 and TRBJ2-3; D gene ambiguous. V lost 2 bases, J lost 3 bases, and 6 bases lay in between. CDR1 and CDR2 from the germline V gene are SQVTM and ANQGSEA. This CDR3 has 12 amino acids. Written as DNA, the CDR3 is TGCAGCGTTGAAAAACAAACAGATACGCAGTATTTT. Translating gives CSVEKQTDTQYF.

This chain joins TRBV10-1 and TRBJ2-3, with 13 nucleotides matching TRBD2. Trimming cost V 3 bases and J 3 bases; bases outside gene matches: 6. This CDR3 spans 17 amino acids. CDR1 is WNHNN and CDR2 is SYGVQD in the germline V gene (reference sequence). CDR3 DNA sequence: TGCGCCAGCAGTGACTCGGGACTAGCGGGATTTACAGATACGCAGTATTTT. It translates to CASSDSGLAGFTDTQYF.

The chain joins TRBV6-5 to TRBJ2-1; 15 nucleotides match TRBD2. V shed 2 bases, J shed 6 bases, and the junction held 2 bases outside the gene matches. The CDR3 consists of 16 residues. Germline V gene sequence: CDR1 MNHEY, CDR2 SVGAGI. The CDR3 protein is CASSYPGLAGGNEQFF. The DNA of the CDR3 is TGTGCCAGCAGTTACCCGGGACTAGCGGGAGGCAATGAGCAGTTCTTC.

In its sample, this clone was seen once. The gene calls are TRBV30 and TRBJ1-2; TRBD1 matches 11 bases. This CDR3 region has 14 residues. The V gene's germline CDR1 is GTSNPN and CDR2 SVGIG (reference sequence). The J segment lost 4 bases and the V segment lost 4 bases, leaving 5 bases of the junction unmatched. For the CDR3, the DNA is TGTGCCTGGATATCTGGGACAGGGGGCTATGGCTACACCTTC. Translation: CAWISGTGGYGYTF. The complete variable domain, with remaining parts taken from reference TRBV30 and TRBJ1-2, reads SQTIHQWPATLVQPVGSPLSLECTVEGTSNPNLYWYRQAAGRGLQLLFYSVGIGQISSEVPQNLSASRPQDRQFILSSKKLLLSDSGFYLCAWISGTGGYGYTFGSGTRLTVV.

This clone was recorded once. The rearrangement links TRBV2 to TRBJ1-1; 7 bases fit TRBD1. The CDR3 runs to 13 residues. Germline V lookup: CDR1 SNHLY, CDR2 FYNNEI. Losses at the gene ends were 7 bases for V and 5 bases for J; bases not matched to a gene: 7. Here the CDR3 reads CASIPNRGTEAFF. CDR3 in DNA: TGTGCCAGCATCCCCAACAGGGGAACTGAAGCTTTCTTT.

The chain combines TRBV10-3 with TRBJ2-5, with 10 positions matching TRBD2. This CDR3 contains 18 residues. The germline gives CDR1 ENHRY, CDR2 SYGVKD. V was clipped by 0 bases and J by 4 bases; unmatched bases: 11. For the CDR3, the DNA is TGTGCCATCAGTGAGTCGTATCCTAGCGGGAGCAGCGGAGAGACCCAGTACTTC. Translating it yields CAISESYPSGSSGETQYF.

This chain links TRBV27 with TRBJ2-2; TRBD1 might be the D (6 bases). Germline lookup yields CDR1 MNHEY and CDR2 SMNVEV (reference sequence). The CDR3 extends over 14 amino acids. V lost 3 bases and J 4 bases, leaving 9 bases between the germline ends. Written as DNA, the CDR3 is TGTGCCAGCAGTTTCCAGGACAGCACCGGGGAGCTGTTTTTT. Encoded protein: CASSFQDSTGELFF.

This clone was counted once. V and J are TRBV5-1 and TRBJ2-5; a possible D gene is TRBD2 (5 bases). The CDR3 consists of 14 residues. Trimming took 4 bases from V and 0 from J, leaving 10 bases between them. Germline lookup yields CDR1 SGHRS and CDR2 YFSETQ. This CDR3 reads CASSGGRDQETQYF. In nucleotides, the CDR3 is TGCGCCAGCAGCGGCGGGCGGGACCAAGAGACCCAGTACTTC.

The chain combines TRBV4-2 with TRBJ2-7; D is ambiguous. This CDR3 has 15 residues. The germline V and J ends were trimmed by 0 bases and 1 base, with 10 bases remaining between them. Germline V gene lookup returns CDR1 LGHNA and CDR2 YNFKEQ. The CDR3 coding sequence is TGTGCCAGCAGCCAAGACTCTAGTAGTTCCTACGAGCAGTACTTC. This gives the protein CASSQDSSSSYEQYF.

This clone was observed a handful of times. This chain connects TRBV9 to TRBJ1-1; TRBD1 matches 9 bases. The CDR3 contains 13 residues. The germline gives CDR1 SGDLS, CDR2 YYNGEE. With V trimmed by 3 bases and J by 11 bases, 8 bases remained unmatched. CDR3 region: CASSEYRGRRAFF. The CDR3 bases are TGTGCCAGCAGCGAATACAGGGGGCGACGTGCTTTCTTT.

This chain connects TRBV6-5 to TRBJ2-7; D unclear. Germline CDR1 reads MNHEY; CDR2 reads SVGAGI. The CDR3 sequence is 11 residues long. Trimming took 6 bases from V and 9 from J, leaving 12 bases between them. CDR3 sequence reads: CASSLSGAQYF. CDR3 DNA sequence: TGTGCCAGCAGCCTATCGGGTGCGCAGTACTTC.